Sequencing of this T cell receptor (beta chain) was carried out in a study of CD4 T cells in relation to SARS-CoV-2 and coronaviruses. Assay: immunoSEQ multiplex PCR; the TCRdb copy retains only in-frame clones and omits some. The sample lists 25,000 to 30,000 clones, about three quarters occurring once. Unexposed donor CD4+ T cells date from about 2011-2018, before the COVID-19 pandemic. The cells were cultured for about ten days before CD4+ T cells were isolated. As cell numbers allowed, unexposed-donor CD4+ T cells faced SARS-CoV-2 S/N and four cold-coronavirus spikes. As concerns this clone: Its matching antigen is unknown.

Sequenced material: CD4+ T cells from PBMCs, cultured in vitro. This clonotype was obtained from a human donor in good health.

CDR3 loop: CASSLVGSGGYTF. The CDR3 coding sequence is TGTGCCAGCAGCTTAGTAGGGAGTGGTGGCTACACCTTC. The V call is TRBV7-9, the J call TRBJ1-2; no clear D. The CDR3 contains 13 residues. Trimming took off 1 base at V and 7 bases at J, with 10 bases between the two ends. Germline V CDR1 and CDR2: SEHNR, FQNEAQ (reference sequence).